This TCR beta chain was identified in a study of regulatory T cells in long-lasting Graves disease (dated by TCRdb to 2020 to 2022). For the study in its entirety: Patients with newly diagnosed Graves' disease had been on antithyroid drugs for under 3 months. A total of around 35 samples underwent TCR sequencing, from about 13 patients with persistent Graves' disease and some 20 patients with newly diagnosed Graves' disease. The study was conducted in China and was registered as a clinical trial. Persistent Graves' disease patients were compared with newly diagnosed Graves' disease patients by peripheral blood TCR sequencing and RNA sequencing.

Library prep was done by multiplex PCR. The sequencing machine was an Illumina HiSeq 4000. CDR3 regions were amplified by Arm-PCR with iRepertoire HTBI primers to construct TCR beta libraries. Before sequencing, the PCR products went through gel purification. In the authors' own workflow: Across samples, about 63 TRBV and 13 to 15 TRBJ segments were identified and used for gene usage analysis of CDR3 amino acid clonotypes. COPE and FqMerger were used to merge filtered high-quality paired reads into contigs. BLAST was used to align contigs to IMGT TRBV, TRBD and TRBJ reference genes, with CDR3 defined following IMGT. Any clonotype with a frequency above 0.1% was counted as a highly expanded clone. Repertoire diversity was measured by Shannon entropy, and V-J evenness by the Gini coefficient. Public clonotypes were defined as clonotypes shared by more than one individual. In-frame beta chains were kept once TCRdb had trimmed the public reads at Q25 with fastp and called clones with MiXCR. Rows with a matching CDR3 protein are joined into one entry that keeps the most common DNA and genes. Here the V and J calls rest on TCRdb's processing, not on the authors' analysis. Within this sample are approximately 300,000 distinct CDR3 sequences, with approximately 20% of them counted one time only. The top ten hold roughly 35% of the sample.

The CDR3 runs 16 amino acids, cysteine and phenylalanine included. Only the CDR3 portion is preserved as DNA: 48 bases, with reading frame beginning at the first base. The germline V gene supplies CDR1 SGHTA and CDR2 FQGTGA. V and J are trimmed by 5 bases and 4 bases, and the gene matches miss 11 bases of the junction. According to the study, the label for this sample's time point signals: newly diagnosed GD, antithyroid drugs for less than 3 months. For both TCR sequencing and RNA sequencing, RNA was extracted from PBMCs in TRIzol. Graves' disease was diagnosed according to American Thyroid Association guidelines. Patients for the study were recruited at an endocrinology department in Xi'an, China. Each patient gave 7.5 to 10 milliliters of peripheral blood, collected in an EDTA anticoagulant tube. Ficoll Paque Plus density gradient separation was used to isolate PBMCs, and no further T cell sorting was done. An Agilent 2100 Bioanalyzer and agarose gel were used to assess RNA quality, and a NanoDrop 2000 was used to measure RNA concentration.

Points on this clonotype: What antigen it recognizes has not been identified. No base-level quality is on record; no much larger clone is a single base apart.

Overall study results and their limits: TRBV28, TRBJ1-2 and TRBJ2-5 were preferentially used in persistent disease, while TRBV20-1 and TRBJ2-1 were favored in newly diagnosed disease. Only peripheral blood was studied, because thyroid tissue, the primary lesion, was inaccessible. Only the TCR beta chain was sequenced and analyzed. The authors noted that the small sample size was a limitation that may lower accuracy. More public clonotypes were shared among persistent patients (fewer than 3,000) than among newly diagnosed patients (under 1,000). Compared with newly diagnosed patients, patients with persistent Graves' disease had lower TCR Shannon entropy and fewer highly expanded clones, which suggests clonal expansion.

Sequencing was performed on peripheral blood mononuclear cells (PBMCs), taken at new diagnosis, from a patient treated with antithyroid drugs. The V and J genes are TRBV7-3 and TRBJ2-5, and 9 bases in between align with TRBD1. The source is a female donor with Graves disease. The CDR3 protein: CASSQWGQGGIETQYF. The nucleotides read TGTGCCAGCAGCCAATGGGGACAGGGTGGTATAGAGACCCAGTACTTC.